Shown below are 10 T cell receptor beta chains from a single sample sequenced in a study of T cells in women clearing cervical HPV infection. Some clones are missing from TCRdb's copy, which holds only in-frame ones; the method was immunoSEQ multiplex PCR. The sample has roughly 30,000 clones, and its top ten clones hold approximately 22%. Sequenced material: blood buffy coat. These receptors originate from a woman aged 18-69 years with a cervical HPV16 infection that either progressed to CIN3+ or cleared (not recorded which).

Worth noting for this clone: The read comes to an end 3 residues before the CDR3 does, leaving the germline J gene to fill in the end. V and J are TRBV24-1 and TRBJ1-6; maybe TRBD1 (5 bases). CDR1 and CDR2 from the germline V gene are KGHDR and SFDVKD. This CDR3 contains 19 residues. The V and J ends lost 0 bases and 0 bases respectively, with 14 bases between them. The CDR3 sequence is CATSDLLLLDSSYNSPLHF. The sequenced part of the CDR3 DNA is TGTGCCACCAGTGATTTGCTGTTATTAGACAGCTCCTATAATTCACCC.

Its frequency marks this clone as medium-sized. CDR3 DNA, as far as it was read: TGCGCCAGCAGTTCCCCTCCGGGGGTCCCCTACGAG. Translation gives CASSSPPGVPYE. The CDR3 reads in full as CASSSPPGVPYEQYF. J is TRBJ2-7 and V is TRBV23-1; tentative D call: TRBD2 (6 bases). The read ends 3 residues before the CDR3 terminus; that terminus is restored from the germline J gene. TRBV23-1 is designated an ORF whose function remains uncertain. V was shortened by 5 bases and J by 2 bases, with 16 bases between the two germline ends. The CDR3 is made up of 15 amino acids.

Details on this clone: The read stops 3 residues short of the end of the CDR3; the missing end is completed from the germline J gene. The chain couples TRBV19 to TRBJ2-5, with D possibly matching TRBD1 (6 bases). V was cut by 4 bases and J by 4 bases, with 10 bases left in between. CDR3 length equals 13 residues. Germline CDR1 reads LNHDA; CDR2 reads SQIVND (reference sequence). The CDR3 DNA, read in part, is TGTGCCAGTAGTACGGTGGGGGCAGAGACC. Its protein product is CASSTVGAET. In full, the CDR3 reads CASSTVGAETQYF.

On this clone itself: Read data end 3 residues before the CDR3 end; the end is taken from the germline J gene. This chain joins TRBV5-4 and TRBJ1-6; 9 bases agree with TRBD1. The trim removed 4 bases at V and 5 bases at J, leaving 7 bases unmatched. This CDR3 is 16 amino acids long. CDR1 is SGHNT, CDR2 YYREEE, per germline (reference sequence). The CDR3: CASSGTGGANNSPLHF. Incomplete CDR3 DNA: TGTGCCAGCAGCGGCACAGGGGGCGCGAATAATTCACCC.

On this clone: The read comes to an end 3 residues before the CDR3 does, leaving the germline J gene to fill in the end. The chain couples TRBV20-1 to TRBJ1-4; 12 bases agree with TRBD1. This CDR3 has 17 amino acids. The germline V gene has CDR1 DFQATT and CDR2 SNEGSKA (reference sequence). CDR3 DNA (partial): TGCAGTGCTAGCGGGACAGGGGGCGCTTTGTATAATTCACCA. Its translation is CSASGTGGALYNSP. The full CDR3 protein is CSASGTGGALYNSPLFF.

As for this clone: The sequence runs out 3 residues before the end of the CDR3; the remainder is reconstructed from the germline J gene. The genes are TRBV18 and TRBJ1-1, with 7 bases matching TRBD1. The CDR3 extends over 14 amino acids. The germline gives CDR1 KGHSH, CDR2 LQKENI. Losses at the gene ends were 7 bases for V and 6 bases for J; bases not matched to a gene: 11. CDR3 protein: CASCLTGSYPEAFF. The CDR3 bases that were read are TGTGCCAGCTGTTTGACAGGGTCATATCCTGAA.

In the case of this clone: The read finishes 3 residues shy of the CDR3 end, and the germline J gene is used to complete it. The J gene is TRBJ2-7, the V gene TRBV4-1; 8 bases map to TRBD1. The V gene end was trimmed by 3 bases and the J gene end by 2 bases; junction bases not matched to a gene: 15. Germline CDR1 is MGHRA and CDR2 is YSYEKL. This CDR3 region has 18 residues. The DNA read from the CDR3 is TGCGCCAGCAGCCAGACGGCAGGGGGCGCCCCCAAAACCTACGAG. Amino acids: CASSQTAGGAPKTYE. The CDR3 as a whole reads CASSQTAGGAPKTYEQYF.

In regard to this clone: The read terminates 3 residues before the CDR3 end, so the remaining end is supplied by the germline J gene. This chain links TRBV19 with TRBJ2-7, with D tentatively TRBD1 (6 bases). CDR1 is LNHDA and CDR2 is SQIVND in the germline V gene (reference sequence). CDR3 length: 13 amino acids. V was trimmed by 9 bases and J by 1 base, leaving 13 bases between them. The CDR3 loop reads CASRDTLSYEQYF. CDR3 bases read: TGTGCCAGCAGGGACACTTTGTCCTACGAG.

Notes on this clone: The CDR3 end falls 3 residues outside the read, so it is completed with the germline J gene. The J gene is TRBJ1-2, the V gene TRBV5-6; 8 bases map to TRBD1. The CDR3 runs 15 residues. The germline gives CDR1 SGHDT, CDR2 YYEEEE. The ends lost 4 bases at V and 7 bases at J; junction bases unmatched: 12. CDR3 amino acids: CASSPLTGVGGGYTF. The sequenced part of the CDR3 DNA is TGTGCCAGCAGCCCGTTGACAGGGGTTGGCGGTGGC.

About this clone itself: The DNA ends 3 residues before the CDR3 does, and the rest of the CDR3 is filled in from the germline J gene. The chain is built from TRBV11-3 and TRBJ2-1; 10 nucleotides align to TRBD2. The J segment lost 4 bases and the V segment lost 5 bases, leaving 5 bases of the junction unmatched. This CDR3 is built from 15 residues. The germline gives CDR1 SGHNT, CDR2 YENEEA. The CDR3 is CASSPGLAAYNEQFF. CDR3 DNA, as far as it was read: TGTGCCAGCAGCCCTGGACTAGCGGCATACAATGAG.